Listed below are T cell receptor beta chains from one sample, sequenced in a study of identical twins. TCRdb reprocessed the 5' RACE reads via MiXCR and lists one record per CDR3 protein. The profile shows hundreds of thousands of distinct CDR3 sequences, around an eighth of them singletons. The sample was also linked to a second study, of yellow fever vaccine responses in identical twins.

Sequencing was done on a sample of PBMCs. Receptors were obtained from a woman aged 18-35 years in good health. The CDR3 runs from the conserved cysteine through the conserved F or W. A D gene is named only where the DNA matches it firmly. The listing skips clone size in some rows; elsewhere it reads once, few, many or a size class.

j_call v_call clone_size d_call cdr3_nt cdr3_aa
TRBJ1-1 TRBV5-5 few - TGTGCCAGCAGCTTGCCGGGGGGGCCCGGCACTGAAGCTTTCTTT CASSLPGGPGTEAFF
TRBJ1-4 TRBV25-1 - - TGTGCCAGCAGGTCAAGTTCGGAAAAACTGTTTTTT CASRSSSEKLFF
TRBJ2-1 TRBV7-3 few - TGTGCCAGCAGCTTGGTGGGAGAGGAGCAGTTCTTC CASSLVGEEQFF
TRBJ2-3 TRBV20-1 - TRBD2 TGCAGTGCTGCTGGGGGGGACTTGCCCACAGATACGCAGTATTTT CSAAGGDLPTDTQYF
TRBJ2-4 TRBV7-8 few - TGTGCCAGCAGCTTATTCGCAGGCAAAAACATTCAGTACTTC CASSLFAGKNIQYF
TRBJ2-1 TRBV20-1 few - TGCAGTGCTGTAAAAAATGAGCAGTTCTTC CSAVKNEQFF
TRBJ1-6 TRBV5-1 many - TGCGCCAGCAGCCCCATGGGGGCAGCGGATTCACCCCTCCACTTT CASSPMGAADSPLHF
TRBJ2-2 TRBV2 - - TGTGCCAGCGGGGGGAATCCCGGGGAGCTGTTTTTT CASGGNPGELFF
TRBJ2-7 TRBV12-3/TRBV12-4 few - TGTGCCAGCAGTTTCAGCCCGGGGGAGCAGTACTTC CASSFSPGEQYF
TRBJ2-2 TRBV12-3/TRBV12-4 - TRBD2 TGTGCCAGCAGCTACTCCCCGACTAGCGGGCCAACCGGGGAGCTGTTTTTT CASSYSPTSGPTGELFF